These T cell receptor beta chains were read from a single sample in a study of blood T cell repertoires in COVID-19. Data came from immunoSEQ multiplex PCR; TCRdb stores just in-frame clones and leaves some out. The sample lists 250,000 or so clones; approximately 90% were seen once. Sequenced input: peripheral blood. The receptors derive from a man aged 30 to 39 with COVID-19, enrolled during active disease. Both conserved end residues are part of each CDR3. Each record gives: J gene, D gene, V gene, CDR3 protein. D genes are given only for firm matches.

j_call: TRBJ1-2; d_call: NA; v_call: TRBV27; cdr3_aa: CASSFQQGYGYTF
j_call: TRBJ2-1; d_call: TRBD2; v_call: TRBV7-2; cdr3_aa: CASSLVPSGGANEQFF
j_call: TRBJ2-5; d_call: NA; v_call: TRBV11-3; cdr3_aa: CASSPGLQETQYF
j_call: TRBJ2-7; d_call: NA; v_call: TRBV11-2; cdr3_aa: CASSSFRRDRKISYEQYF
j_call: TRBJ1-2; d_call: NA; v_call: TRBV9; cdr3_aa: CASSVDTNYGYTF
j_call: TRBJ2-2; d_call: NA; v_call: TRBV4-2; cdr3_aa: CASSQDRDRLGGELFF
j_call: TRBJ2-7; d_call: TRBD1; v_call: TRBV5-8; cdr3_aa: CASSLRQGSYEQYF
j_call: TRBJ1-2; d_call: TRBD1; v_call: TRBV30; cdr3_aa: CAWSAAGQGAYGYTF
j_call: TRBJ1-2; d_call: NA; v_call: TRBV19; cdr3_aa: CASGGGFLAEDGYTF
j_call: TRBJ1-2; d_call: NA; v_call: TRBV27; cdr3_aa: CASSLSGLAYGYTF
j_call: TRBJ2-7; d_call: TRBD1; v_call: TRBV5-6; cdr3_aa: CASSSSGQVAYEQYF
j_call: TRBJ1-5; d_call: NA; v_call: TRBV11-2; cdr3_aa: CASSLDPESDQPQHF
j_call: TRBJ2-7; d_call: TRBD2; v_call: TRBV19; cdr3_aa: CASSSERGGSYEQYF
j_call: TRBJ2-2; d_call: TRBD1; v_call: TRBV7-9; cdr3_aa: CASSLRQGAPGELFF
j_call: TRBJ2-7; d_call: NA; v_call: TRBV16; cdr3_aa: CASSQVLGQLRDEQYF
j_call: TRBJ2-4; d_call: NA; v_call: TRBV2; cdr3_aa: CASKIQGLAKNIQYF
j_call: TRBJ2-2; d_call: NA; v_call: TRBV19; cdr3_aa: CASSIPGEANTGELFF
j_call: TRBJ1-2; d_call: NA; v_call: TRBV4-3; cdr3_aa: CASSQDVVAGAGGYTF
j_call: TRBJ2-1; d_call: TRBD2; v_call: TRBV19; cdr3_aa: CASRSGGGNNEQFF
j_call: TRBJ2-3; d_call: TRBD2; v_call: TRBV11-2; cdr3_aa: CASSLVLAGLTQYF